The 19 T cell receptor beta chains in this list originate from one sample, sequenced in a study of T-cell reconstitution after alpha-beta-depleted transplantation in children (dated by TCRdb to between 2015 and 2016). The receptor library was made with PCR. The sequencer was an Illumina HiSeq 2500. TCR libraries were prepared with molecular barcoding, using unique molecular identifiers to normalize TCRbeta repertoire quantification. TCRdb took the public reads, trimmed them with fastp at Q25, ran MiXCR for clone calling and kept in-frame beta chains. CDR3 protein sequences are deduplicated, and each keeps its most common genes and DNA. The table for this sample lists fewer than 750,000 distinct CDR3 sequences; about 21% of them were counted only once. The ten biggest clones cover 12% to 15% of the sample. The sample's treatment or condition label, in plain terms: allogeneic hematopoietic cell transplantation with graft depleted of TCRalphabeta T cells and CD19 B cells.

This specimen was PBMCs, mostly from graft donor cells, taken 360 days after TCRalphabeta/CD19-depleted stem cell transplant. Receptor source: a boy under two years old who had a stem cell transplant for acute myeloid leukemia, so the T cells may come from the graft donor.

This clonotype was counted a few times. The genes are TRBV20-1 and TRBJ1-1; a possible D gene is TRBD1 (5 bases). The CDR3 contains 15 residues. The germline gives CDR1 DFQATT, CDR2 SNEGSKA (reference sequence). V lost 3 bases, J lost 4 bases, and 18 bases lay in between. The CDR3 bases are TGCAGTGCTAGGACACCGGGGGGTATGGGCACTGAAGCTTTCTTT. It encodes CSARTPGGMGTEAFF.

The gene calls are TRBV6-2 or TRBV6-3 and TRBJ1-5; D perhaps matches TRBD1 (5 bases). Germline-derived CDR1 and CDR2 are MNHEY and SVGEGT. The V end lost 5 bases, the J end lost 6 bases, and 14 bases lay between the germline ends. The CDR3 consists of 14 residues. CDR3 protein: CASSAQGSIQPQHF. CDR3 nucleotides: TGTGCCAGCAGTGCGCAGGGTAGTATTCAGCCCCAGCATTTT.

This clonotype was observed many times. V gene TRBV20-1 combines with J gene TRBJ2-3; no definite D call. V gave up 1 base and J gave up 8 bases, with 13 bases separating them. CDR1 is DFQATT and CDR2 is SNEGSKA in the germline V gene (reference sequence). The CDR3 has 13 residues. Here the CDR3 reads CSARVDPPSTQYF. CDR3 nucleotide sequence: TGCAGTGCTAGAGTTGACCCCCCGAGTACGCAGTATTTT.

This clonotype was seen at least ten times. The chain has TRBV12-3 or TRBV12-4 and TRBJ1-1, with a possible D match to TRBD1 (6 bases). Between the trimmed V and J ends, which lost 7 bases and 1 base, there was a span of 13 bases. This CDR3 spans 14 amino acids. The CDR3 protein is CASKLGQSNTEAFF. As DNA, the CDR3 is TGTGCCAGCAAATTAGGACAGTCGAACACTGAAGCTTTCTTT.

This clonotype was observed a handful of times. The CDR3 DNA reads TGTGCCAGCAGTCCCTGGGCAGGTGAAGCTTTCTTT. Its translation is CASSPWAGEAFF. The rearrangement links TRBV12-3 or TRBV12-4 to TRBJ1-1, with D hard to call. This CDR3 region has 12 residues. Trimming stripped 5 bases from V and 7 bases from J, with 11 bases between.

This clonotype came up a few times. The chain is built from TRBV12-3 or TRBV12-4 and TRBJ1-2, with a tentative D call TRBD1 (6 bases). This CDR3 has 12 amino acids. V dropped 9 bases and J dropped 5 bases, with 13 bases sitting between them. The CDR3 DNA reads TGTGCCAGTCGGGGGCCCGCTTATGGCTACACCTTC. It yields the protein CASRGPAYGYTF.

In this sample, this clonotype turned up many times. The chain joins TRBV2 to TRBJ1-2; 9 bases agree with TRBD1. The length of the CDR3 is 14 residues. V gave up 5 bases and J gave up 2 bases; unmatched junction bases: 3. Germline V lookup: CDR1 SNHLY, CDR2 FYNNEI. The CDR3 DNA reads TGTGCCAGCAGTCGGACAGGGGAAAACTATGGCTACACCTTC. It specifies CASSRTGENYGYTF.

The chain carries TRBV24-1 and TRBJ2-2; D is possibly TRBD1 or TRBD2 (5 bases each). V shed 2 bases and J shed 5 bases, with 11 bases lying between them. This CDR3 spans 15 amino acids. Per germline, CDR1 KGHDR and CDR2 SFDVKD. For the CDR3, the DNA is TGTGCCACCAGTGATTGGATGAGGGGAACCGGGGAGCTGTTTTTT. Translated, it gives CATSDWMRGTGELFF.

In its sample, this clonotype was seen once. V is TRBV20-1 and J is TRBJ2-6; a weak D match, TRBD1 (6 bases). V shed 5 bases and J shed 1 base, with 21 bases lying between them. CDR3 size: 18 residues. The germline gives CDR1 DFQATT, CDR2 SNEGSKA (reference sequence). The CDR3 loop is CSALPGVLFFSGANVLTF. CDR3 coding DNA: TGCAGTGCTCTACCAGGGGTGCTCTTCTTTTCTGGGGCCAACGTCCTGACTTTC.

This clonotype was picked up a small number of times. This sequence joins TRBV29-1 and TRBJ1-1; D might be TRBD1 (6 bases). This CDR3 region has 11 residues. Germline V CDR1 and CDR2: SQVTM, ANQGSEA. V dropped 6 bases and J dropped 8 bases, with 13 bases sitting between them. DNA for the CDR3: TGCAGCGTACCCGAGGGGGGGGAAGCTTTCTTT. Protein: CSVPEGGEAFF.

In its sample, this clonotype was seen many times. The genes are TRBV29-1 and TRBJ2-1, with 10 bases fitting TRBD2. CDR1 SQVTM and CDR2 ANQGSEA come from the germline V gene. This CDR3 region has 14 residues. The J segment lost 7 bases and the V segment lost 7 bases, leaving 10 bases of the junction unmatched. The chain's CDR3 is CSAQAGGLGNEQFF. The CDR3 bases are TGCAGCGCTCAAGCGGGGGGGCTCGGAAATGAGCAGTTCTTC.

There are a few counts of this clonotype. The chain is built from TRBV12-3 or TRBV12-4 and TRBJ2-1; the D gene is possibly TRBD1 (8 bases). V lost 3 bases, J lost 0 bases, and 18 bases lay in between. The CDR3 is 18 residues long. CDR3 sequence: CASSFVQGGGSSYNEQFF. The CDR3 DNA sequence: TGTGCCAGCAGTTTCGTACAGGGGGGAGGGAGCTCCTACAATGAGCAGTTCTTC.

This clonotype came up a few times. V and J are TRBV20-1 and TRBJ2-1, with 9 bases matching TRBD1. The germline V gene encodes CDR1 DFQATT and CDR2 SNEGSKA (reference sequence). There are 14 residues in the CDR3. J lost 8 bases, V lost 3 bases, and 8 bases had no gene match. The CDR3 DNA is TGCAGTGCTAGGGGTGGACAGGGGCTCGATGAGCAGTTCTTC. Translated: CSARGGQGLDEQFF.

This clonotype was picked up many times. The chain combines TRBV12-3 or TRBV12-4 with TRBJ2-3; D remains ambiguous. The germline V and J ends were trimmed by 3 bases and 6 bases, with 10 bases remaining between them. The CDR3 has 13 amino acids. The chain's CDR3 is CASSLMPTDTQYF. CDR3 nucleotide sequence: TGTGCCAGCAGTTTGATGCCAACCGATACGCAGTATTTT.

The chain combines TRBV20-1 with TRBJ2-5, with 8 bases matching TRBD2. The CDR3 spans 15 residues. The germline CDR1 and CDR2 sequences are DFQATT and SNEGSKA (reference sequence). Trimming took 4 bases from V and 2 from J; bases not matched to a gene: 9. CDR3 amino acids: CSATLRGGLQETQYF. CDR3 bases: TGCAGTGCTACCCTTCGCGGGGGGCTACAAGAGACCCAGTACTTC.

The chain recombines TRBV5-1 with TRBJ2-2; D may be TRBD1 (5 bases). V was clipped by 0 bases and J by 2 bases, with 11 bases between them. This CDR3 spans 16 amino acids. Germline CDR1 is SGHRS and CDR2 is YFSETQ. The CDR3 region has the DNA TGCGCCAGCAGCTTGGCCGTGACAGAAAACACCGGGGAGCTGTTTTTT. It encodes CASSLAVTENTGELFF.

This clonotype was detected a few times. CDR3 sequence (DNA): TGTGCCAGCAGTTTAATGTCGGGTAACGAGCAGTACTTC. It specifies CASSLMSGNEQYF. J is TRBJ2-7 and V is TRBV12-3 or TRBV12-4; D remains unclear. Trimming left V 2 bases short and J 5 bases short, with 10 bases between. The CDR3 runs 13 residues.

The CDR3 DNA is TGTGCCAGCTCACCCACCCTAGCGGGGGGGGCAGATACGCAGTATTTT. Protein: CASSPTLAGGADTQYF. The chain uses TRBV18 and TRBJ2-3; 12 bases agree with TRBD2. This CDR3 is built from 16 residues. Germline lookup yields CDR1 KGHSH and CDR2 LQKENI. The trim removed 3 bases at V and 4 bases at J, leaving 5 bases unmatched.

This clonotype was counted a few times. As DNA, the CDR3 is TGTGCCAGCAGCTTAGGACAGGGGGCGCGAATGGAGCAGTACTTC. This encodes CASSLGQGARMEQYF. V gene TRBV7-2 combines with J gene TRBJ2-7, with 10 bases identical to TRBD1. The CDR3 totals 15 residues. Trimming at V came to 1 base and at J to 7 bases, leaving 7 bases not matched to a gene. Germline-derived CDR1 and CDR2 are SGHTA and FQGNSA. Together with reference TRBV7-2 and TRBJ2-7, the CDR3 gives the full variable domain: GAGVSQSPSNKVTEKGKDVELRCDPISGHTALYWYRQSLGQGLEFLIYFQGNSAPDKSGLPSDRFSAERTGGSVSTLTIQRTQQEDSAVYLCASSLGQGARMEQYFGPGTRLTVT.